One sample yielded the 21 T cell receptor beta chains listed below, sequenced in a study of OX40 agonist ivuxolimab in advanced cancers. Assay: immunoSEQ multiplex PCR; the TCRdb copy retains only in-frame clones and omits some. The sample lists about 66,000 clones, roughly nine tenths occurring once. Sequencing used CD4+ or CD8+ T cells sorted from blood, obtained in a trial of the OX40 agonist ivuxolimab. All receptors come from an adult with an advanced solid tumor such as melanoma, head and neck, liver or kidney cancer.

J is TRBJ2-7 and V is TRBV5-1, with D hard to call. V was trimmed by 1 base and J by 3 bases, leaving 14 bases between them. Germline V CDR1 and CDR2: SGHRS, YFSETQ. CDR3 length: 15 residues. CDR3 amino acids: CASSLSGKAGYEQYF. CDR3 nucleotides: TGCGCCAGCAGCTTGTCTGGGAAGGCAGGCTACGAGCAGTACTTC.

This chain uses TRBV18 with TRBJ1-1, with D hard to call. Per germline, CDR1 KGHSH and CDR2 LQKENI. V lost 1 base and J 3 bases, leaving 6 bases between the germline ends. This CDR3 region has 13 residues. The CDR3: CASSPQGDTEAFF. CDR3 DNA: TGTGCCAGCTCACCACAGGGAGACACTGAAGCTTTCTTT.

This chain uses TRBV5-6 with TRBJ2-2; no clear D. V lost 3 bases and J lost 3, with 12 bases in between. The CDR3 extends over 15 amino acids. Germline values: CDR1 SGHDT, CDR2 YYEEEE. The CDR3 protein is CASSYAIIDTGELFF. The CDR3 nucleotides read TGTGCCAGCAGCTACGCTATAATAGACACCGGGGAGCTGTTTTTT.

The rearrangement joins TRBV25-1 to TRBJ2-1; the D is unclear. Germline CDR1 and CDR2: MGHDK and SYGVNS. This CDR3 has 11 amino acids. Trimming shortened V by 1 base and J by 7 bases, and 2 bases separated the two germline ends. This CDR3 is CASSELNEQFF. CDR3 nucleotide sequence: TGTGCCAGCAGTGAATTGAATGAGCAGTTCTTC.

This clone was recorded once. This chain links TRBV10-3 with TRBJ2-5; no definite D call. V lost 3 bases, J lost 5 bases, and 7 bases lay in between. Germline V gives CDR1 ENHRY, CDR2 SYGVKD. The CDR3 is 12 amino acids. The CDR3 coding sequence is TGTGCCATCAGTGAAGTAGGTGAGACCCAGTACTTC. Translation gives CAISEVGETQYF.

V usage is TRBV13 and J usage is TRBJ1-6; D gene unclear. CDR3 size: 14 residues. CDR1 and CDR2 from the germline V gene are PRHDT and FYEKMQ (reference sequence). Trimming stripped 2 bases from V and 6 bases from J, with 8 bases between. The CDR3 loop reads CASSLLGANSPLHF. The CDR3 bases are TGTGCCAGCAGCTTACTGGGAGCTAATTCACCCCTCCACTTT.

This chain links TRBV7-2 with TRBJ2-7; no definite D call. This CDR3 contains 15 residues. Germline assignment: CDR1 SGHTA and CDR2 FQGNSA. Trimming pared 5 bases from V and 1 base from J, leaving 15 bases between. The CDR3 DNA sequence: TGTGCCAGCAGCACGACCGGATGGGGTTCCTACGAGCAGTACTTC. Translating gives CASSTTGWGSYEQYF.

This clone was picked up one time. The rearrangement links TRBV5-1 to TRBJ2-3; the D call may be TRBD1 or TRBD2 (5 bases each). This CDR3 has 15 amino acids. CDR1 and CDR2 (germline): SGHRS, YFSETQ. The V and J ends lost 0 bases and 3 bases respectively, with 11 bases between them. The CDR3 DNA follows: TGCGCCAGCAGCTTGGGGGGGACCCGGACAGATACGCAGTATTTT. Translating it yields CASSLGGTRTDTQYF.

This sequence joins TRBV7-2 and TRBJ2-5; no firm D call. In germline, CDR1 is SGHTA, CDR2 FQGNSA. V shed 4 bases and J shed 2 bases, with 17 bases lying between them. CDR3 length: 16 residues. The CDR3 coding sequence is TGTGCCAGCAGCTCGGCCCGTTGGCGCTTACAAGAGACCCAGTACTTC. Translation gives CASSSARWRLQETQYF.

The rearrangement joins TRBV14 to TRBJ2-3, with D unresolved. V lost 0 bases and J 6 bases, leaving 4 bases between the germline ends. The germline V gene encodes CDR1 SGHDN and CDR2 FVKESK. The CDR3 loop spans 12 amino acids. The CDR3: CASSQEWDTQYF. The CDR3 DNA follows: TGTGCCAGCAGCCAAGAATGGGATACGCAGTATTTT. The complete variable domain, with remaining parts taken from reference TRBV14 and TRBJ2-3, reads EAGVTQFPSHSVIEKGQTVTLRCDPISGHDNLYWYRRVMGKEIKFLLHFVKESKQDESGMPNNRFLAERTGGTYSTLKVQPAELEDSGVYFCASSQEWDTQYFGPGTRLTVL.

The DNA for the CDR3 is TGTGCTAGTGGTTTGGTTCCGGCAGGGGGAAGGCCCCAGCATTTT. The encoded protein is CASGLVPAGGRPQHF. The chain recombines TRBV12-5 with TRBJ1-5; 7 positions agree with TRBD1. CDR3 length equals 15 residues. CDR1 and CDR2 from the germline V gene are LGHNT and FRNRAP. Trimming took 0 bases from V and 9 from J; bases not matched to a gene: 8.

The chain recombines TRBV19 with TRBJ2-7; a weak D match, TRBD1 (5 bases). The CDR3 contains 15 residues. V dropped 6 bases and J dropped 7 bases, with 22 bases sitting between them. Per the germline V gene, CDR1 is LNHDA and CDR2 is SQIVND (reference sequence). CDR3 sequence: CASRSTARQGLEQYF. CDR3 DNA: TGTGCCAGTAGGTCGACAGCGCGGCAGGGCTTGGAGCAGTACTTC.

The chain carries TRBV30 and TRBJ2-3; D tentatively reads TRBD1 or TRBD2 (5 bases each). Germline V gives CDR1 GTSNPN, CDR2 SVGIG (reference sequence). The CDR3 has 15 amino acids. With 2 bases removed from V and 5 bases from J, the gap between germline ends came to 17 bases. The CDR3 loop is CAWSTWGNWGDTQYF. Here the CDR3 DNA reads TGTGCCTGGAGTACATGGGGGAATTGGGGAGATACGCAGTATTTT.

V usage is TRBV5-1 and J usage is TRBJ2-1; 11 nucleotides match TRBD2. Trimming cost V 7 bases and J 7 bases; bases outside gene matches: 22. The CDR3 spans 19 residues. Per germline, CDR1 SGHRS and CDR2 YFSETQ. The CDR3 reads CASSPGLAAPGWIVNEQFF. CDR3 bases: TGCGCCAGCTCCCCGGGACTAGCGGCCCCCGGCTGGATTGTGAATGAGCAGTTCTTC.

V is TRBV6-1 and J is TRBJ2-7; 12 bases align to TRBD2. From germline, CDR1 is MNHNS and CDR2 SASEGT. Trimming cost V 2 bases and J 4 bases; bases outside gene matches: 6. The CDR3 has 16 amino acids. As DNA, the CDR3 is TGTGCCAGCAGTGAAAGTCTAGCGGGAGGGCTATACGAGCAGTACTTC. This gives the protein CASSESLAGGLYEQYF.

The chain has TRBV7-5 and TRBJ2-1; the table names TRBD1, a call not compared with the DNA. TRBV7-5 is recorded as a pseudogene. The CDR3 extends over 15 amino acids. As DNA, the CDR3 is TGTGCCAGAAGCCCGACGGACAGGGGGTGGAATGAGCAGTTCTTC. Its translation is CARSPTDRGWNEQFF.

This clone was observed a single time. The V and J genes are TRBV7-9 and TRBJ1-3; D is uncertain. V dropped 2 bases and J dropped 0 bases, with 8 bases sitting between them. The CDR3 consists of 15 residues. Per germline, CDR1 SEHNR and CDR2 FQNEAQ (reference sequence). The DNA of the CDR3 is TGTGCCAGCAGCTTAAGTGCCTCCTCTGGAAACACCATATATTTT. Its protein product is CASSLSASSGNTIYF.

The chain couples TRBV7-3 to TRBJ2-1; D gene unclear. The CDR3 totals 12 residues. The germline V gene has CDR1 SGHTA and CDR2 FQGTGA. With 2 bases removed from V and 7 bases from J, the gap between germline ends came to 6 bases. Here the CDR3 reads CASSLPFNEQFF. In DNA, the CDR3 is TGTGCCAGCAGCTTACCCTTTAATGAGCAGTTCTTC.

This CDR3 is CASSLKSGLAGEKETQYF. The CDR3 DNA is TGTGCCAGCAGCTTAAAATCCGGGCTAGCGGGAGAAAAAGAGACCCAGTACTTC. The chain combines TRBV7-3 with TRBJ2-5, with 10 positions matching TRBD2. Trimming at V came to 1 base and at J to 3 bases, leaving 11 bases not matched to a gene. The CDR3 has 18 residues. Germline loops: CDR1 SGHTA, CDR2 FQGTGA. Together with reference TRBV7-3 and TRBJ2-5, the CDR3 gives the full variable domain: GAGVSQTPSNKVTEKGKYVELRCDPISGHTALYWYRQSLGQGPEFLIYFQGTGAADDSGLPNDRFFAVRPEGSVSTLKIQRTERGDSAVYLCASSLKSGLAGEKETQYFGPGTRLLVL.

This clone was detected only once. This CDR3 is CASSKASFPGLAGVYGELFF. CDR3 nucleotide sequence: TGTGCCAGCAGCAAAGCCTCCTTTCCGGGACTAGCGGGAGTATACGGGGAGCTGTTTTTT. The chain uses TRBV21-1 and TRBJ2-2; the table's D call TRBD2 went unverified against the DNA. TRBV21-1 is a pseudogene. The CDR3 sequence is 20 residues long.

This sequence joins TRBV7-7 and TRBJ2-7, with D tentatively TRBD1 or TRBD2 (6 bases each). Trimming took off 0 bases at V and 3 bases at J, with 9 bases between the two ends. Germline-derived CDR1 and CDR2 are SSHAT and FNYEAQ (reference sequence). CDR3 size: 14 residues. CDR3 residues: CASSLAQGLYEQYF. In DNA, the CDR3 is TGTGCCAGCAGCTTAGCACAGGGACTCTACGAGCAGTACTTC.